These 9 T cell receptor beta chains share one sample of origin, sequenced in a study of metastatic and nonmetastatic thyroid tumors. Each patient went into thyroid surgery without having received any treatment. TCRdb reprocessed the PCR reads using MiXCR. Of about 19,000 clones in the sample, 34% are singletons; the top ten hold about a tenth. Material: tumor tissue. These receptors came from a male donor with papillary thyroid cancer or a benign thyroid nodule (not recorded which). Some clones in this sample may be carry-over from other donors' samples.

V gene TRBV18 combines with J gene TRBJ1-2, with D hard to call. The V end was cut by 6 bases, the J end by 4 bases, with 12 bases between. CDR1 is KGHSH, CDR2 LQKENI, per germline. The CDR3 spans 13 residues. This chain's CDR3 is CASSPSQTYGYTF. The CDR3 region has the DNA TGTGCCAGCTCGCCATCACAAACCTATGGCTACACCTTC.

With respect to this clone: A junction boundary mismatches the germline segment, possibly from a read error. The genes are TRBV28 and TRBJ1-1; weak D call: TRBD1 (5 bases). The germline V gene encodes CDR1 MDHEN and CDR2 SYDVKM. The CDR3 runs 15 residues. The CDR3, as DNA: TGTGCCAGCAGTTTAGCGGTCTCGGGGCCCACTGTAGCTTTCTTT. It translates to CASSLAVSGPTVAFF.

V is TRBV20-1 and J is TRBJ1-4; no reliable D call. V gave up 1 base and J gave up 0 bases, with 12 bases separating them. There are 16 residues in the CDR3. CDR1 is DFQATT and CDR2 is SNEGSKA in the germline V gene (reference sequence). The CDR3 is CSARGLAGTTNEKLFF. CDR3 DNA: TGCAGTGCTAGAGGTTTAGCCGGGACAACTAATGAAAAACTGTTTTTT.

This clone has ten or more counts. The V and J genes are TRBV19 and TRBJ1-2, with D possibly matching TRBD1 (6 bases). CDR1 is LNHDA and CDR2 is SQIVND in the germline V gene (reference sequence). The V and J ends lost 6 bases and 5 bases respectively, with 13 bases between them. The CDR3 loop spans 13 amino acids. Here the CDR3 reads CASREDSFYGYTF. Written as DNA, the CDR3 is TGTGCCAGTAGAGAGGACAGTTTTTATGGCTACACCTTC.

There are many counts of this clone. This CDR3 reads CASSLFSGRAFTRHTQYF. The CDR3, as DNA: TGTGCCAGCAGTCTGTTTAGCGGGAGGGCCTTTACGCGCCATACGCAGTATTTT. The V gene is TRBV12-3 or TRBV12-4, the J gene TRBJ2-3; 11 nucleotides match TRBD2. J gave up 7 bases and V 5 bases, and 17 bases lay outside the gene matches. The CDR3 is 18 amino acids.

A remark on this clone: A junction end diverges from the germline sequence, so it may reflect a read error. DNA for the CDR3: TGTAGTGCTAGGAGTGGTCTCTATTGCTACACCTTC. Translation: CSARSGLYCYTF. The chain joins TRBV20-1 to TRBJ1-2; no firm D call. This CDR3 contains 12 residues. Germline CDR1 reads DFQATT; CDR2 reads SNEGSKA (reference sequence).

This clone was seen ten or more times. The rearrangement uses TRBV20-1 and TRBJ1-5; possibly TRBD1 for D (5 bases). The ends were cut back, 0 bases at V and 7 bases at J, with 13 bases in the middle. The germline CDR1 and CDR2 sequences are DFQATT and SNEGSKA (reference sequence). This CDR3 has 14 residues. The CDR3: CSARDPRDGQPQHF. CDR3 DNA: TGCAGTGCTAGAGATCCGAGGGACGGGCAGCCCCAGCATTTT.

This chain uses TRBV5-1 with TRBJ2-3, with unresolved D. This CDR3 is built from 14 residues. Germline CDR1 and CDR2: SGHRS and YFSETQ. V was cut by 2 bases and J by 2 bases, with 9 bases left in between. The CDR3 sequence: CASSFGSYTDTQYF. The DNA of the CDR3 is TGCGCCAGCAGCTTTGGGTCCTACACAGATACGCAGTATTTT.

This clone came up many times. V usage is TRBV12-3 or TRBV12-4 and J usage is TRBJ1-3; 8 bases are shared with TRBD1. The CDR3 loop spans 16 amino acids. The junction had 10 bases not matched to a gene; V was cut back by 6 bases and J by 3 bases. In DNA, the CDR3 is TGTGCCAGCAGCCCCGACAGGGGAAAAGGTGGAAACACCATATATTTT. This translates into CASSPDRGKGGNTIYF.